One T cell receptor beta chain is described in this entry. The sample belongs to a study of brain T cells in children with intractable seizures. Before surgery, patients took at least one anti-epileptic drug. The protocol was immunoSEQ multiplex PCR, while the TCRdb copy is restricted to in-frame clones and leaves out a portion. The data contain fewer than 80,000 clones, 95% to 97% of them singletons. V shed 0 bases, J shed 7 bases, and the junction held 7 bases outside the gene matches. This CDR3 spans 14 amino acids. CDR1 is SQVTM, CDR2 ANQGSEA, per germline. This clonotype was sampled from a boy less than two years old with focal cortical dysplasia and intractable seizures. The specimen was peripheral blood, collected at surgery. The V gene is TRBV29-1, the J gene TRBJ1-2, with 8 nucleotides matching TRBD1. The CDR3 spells CSVEDRGRVGGYTF. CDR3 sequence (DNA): TGCAGCGTTGAAGACAGGGGGCGGGTAGGTGGCTACACCTTC.